This T cell receptor (beta chain) was observed in a study of cytomegalovirus exposure and HLA in healthy donors. Each of the donors was a healthy bone marrow donor. General study results and limits: Apart from CMV serostatus, no immune exposure information was available.

The PCR employed 60 Vbeta primers together with 13 Jbeta primers. The method was immunoSEQ multiplex PCR; TCRdb's version includes in-frame clones alone and lacks a portion of them. This table has about 89,000 clones, around 77% appearing once. As to this clone: Its specificity is not known.

The CDR3 sequence is 13 residues long. V lost 4 bases, J lost 5 bases, and 4 bases stayed unmatched. CDR1 and CDR2 from the germline V gene are SGHRS and YFSETQ. This chain connects TRBV5-1 to TRBJ2-7; 9 positions agree with TRBD2. The sequenced material came from PBMCs. This receptor was identified in a man aged 25 to 40 in good health and CMV-seronegative. The CDR3 region has the DNA TGCGCCAGCAGCCCCGCTAGCGGGAACGAGCAGTACTTC. This sequence encodes CASSPASGNEQYF.